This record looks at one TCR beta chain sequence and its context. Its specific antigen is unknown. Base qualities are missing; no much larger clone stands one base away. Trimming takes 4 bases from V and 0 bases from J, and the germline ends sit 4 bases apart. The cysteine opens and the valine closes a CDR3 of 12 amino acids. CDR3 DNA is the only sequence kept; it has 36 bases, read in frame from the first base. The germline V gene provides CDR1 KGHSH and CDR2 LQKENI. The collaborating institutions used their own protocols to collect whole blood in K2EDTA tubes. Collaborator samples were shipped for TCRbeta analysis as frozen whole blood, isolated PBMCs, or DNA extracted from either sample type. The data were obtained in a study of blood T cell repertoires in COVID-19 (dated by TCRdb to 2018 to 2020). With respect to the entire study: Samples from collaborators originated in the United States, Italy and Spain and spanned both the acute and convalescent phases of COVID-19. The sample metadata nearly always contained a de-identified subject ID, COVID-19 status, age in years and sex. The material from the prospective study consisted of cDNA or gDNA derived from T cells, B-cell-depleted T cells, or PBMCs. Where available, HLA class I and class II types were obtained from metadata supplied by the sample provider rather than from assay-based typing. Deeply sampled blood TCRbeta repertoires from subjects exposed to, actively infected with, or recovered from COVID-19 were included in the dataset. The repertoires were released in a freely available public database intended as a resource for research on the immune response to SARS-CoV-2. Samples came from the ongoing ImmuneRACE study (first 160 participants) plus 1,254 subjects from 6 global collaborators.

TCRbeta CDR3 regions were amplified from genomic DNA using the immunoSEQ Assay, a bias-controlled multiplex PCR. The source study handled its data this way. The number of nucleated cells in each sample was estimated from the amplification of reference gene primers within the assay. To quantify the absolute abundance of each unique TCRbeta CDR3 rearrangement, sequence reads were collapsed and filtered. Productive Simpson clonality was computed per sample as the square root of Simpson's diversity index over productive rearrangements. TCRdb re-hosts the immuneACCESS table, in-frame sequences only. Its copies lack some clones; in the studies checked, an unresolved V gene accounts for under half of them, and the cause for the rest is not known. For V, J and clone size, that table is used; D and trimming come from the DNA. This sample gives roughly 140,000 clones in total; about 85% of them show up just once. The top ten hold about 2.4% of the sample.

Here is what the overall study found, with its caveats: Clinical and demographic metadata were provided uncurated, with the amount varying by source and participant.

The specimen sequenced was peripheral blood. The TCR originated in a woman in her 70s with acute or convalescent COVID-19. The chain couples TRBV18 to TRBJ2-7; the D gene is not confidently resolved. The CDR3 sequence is CASSLYSYEQYV. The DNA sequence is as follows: TGTGCCAGCTCACTTTACTCCTACGAGCAGTACGTC.